These T cell receptor beta chains were read from a single sample in a study of cytomegalovirus exposure and HLA in healthy donors. The protocol was immunoSEQ multiplex PCR, while the TCRdb copy is restricted to in-frame clones and leaves out a portion. The sample shows 100,000 to 150,000 clones, around 66% of them seen only once. The sample was PBMCs. These receptors all come from a woman between 40 and 50 years old in good health and CMV-seropositive. Each CDR3 is given with its conserved first and last residue. A D gene is named only where the DNA matches it firmly. Rows may omit the clone size; those that give it use once, few, many or a size class.

j_call v_call clone_size d_call cdr3_aa cdr3_nt
TRBJ1-6 TRBV10-1 few NA CASSDPGGGSSYNSPLHF TGCGCCAGCAGTGATCCCGGGGGCGGGAGCTCCTATAATTCACCCCTCCACTTT
TRBJ2-7 TRBV5-3 NA NA CARSLEWSDNSYEQYF TGTGCCAGAAGCTTGGAGTGGTCGGACAACTCCTACGAGCAGTACTTC
TRBJ2-3 TRBV19 NA TRBD2 CASSILAGLTDTQYF TGTGCCAGTAGTATACTAGCGGGTCTCACAGATACGCAGTATTTT
TRBJ2-2 TRBV29-1 NA NA CSVITGTNAGELFF TGCAGCGTAATTACCGGGACAAACGCCGGGGAGCTGTTTTTT
TRBJ2-3 TRBV6-5 few NA CASSYLGGNTDTQYF TGTGCCAGCAGTTACTTAGGCGGTAACACAGATACGCAGTATTTT
TRBJ1-1 TRBV14 NA NA CASSQAGGKRRTEAFF TGTGCCAGCAGCCAAGCGGGAGGGAAACGGAGGACTGAAGCTTTCTTT
TRBJ2-3 TRBV27 NA NA CATTPSGRGGDTQYF TGTGCCACAACCCCCAGCGGGCGCGGCGGAGATACGCAGTATTTT
TRBJ2-5 TRBV7-3 many NA CASSSYLRETQYF TGTGCCAGCAGCTCATACCTTCGGGAGACCCAGTACTTC
TRBJ2-7 TRBV6-5 NA TRBD1 CASSQPGQAIYEQYF TGTGCCAGCAGCCAGCCGGGACAGGCAATATACGAGCAGTACTTC
TRBJ2-7 TRBV6-1 NA NA CASSEAGAGPYEQYF TGTGCCAGCAGTGAAGCGGGGGCAGGGCCCTACGAGCAGTACTTC
TRBJ1-2 TRBV30 few TRBD1 CAWSSQGAEGYTF TGTGCCTGGAGTTCACAGGGGGCTGAAGGCTACACCTTC
TRBJ2-7 TRBV18 NA TRBD1 CASSLRQGDEQYF TGTGCCAGCTCACTGCGACAGGGGGACGAGCAGTACTTC
TRBJ1-3 TRBV6-6 NA NA CASSSNGNTIYF TGTGCCAGCAGTTCCAATGGAAACACCATATATTTT
TRBJ2-7 TRBV5-4 NA TRBD2 CASSSGTSNYEQYF TGTGCCAGCAGCTCCGGGACTAGCAACTACGAGCAGTACTTC
TRBJ2-1 TRBV12-5 NA TRBD2 CASGPILAGESYNEQFF TGTGCTAGTGGACCAATTTTAGCGGGAGAATCCTACAATGAGCAGTTCTTC
TRBJ1-5 TRBV18 NA NA CASSTEPKQPQHF TGTGCCAGCTCGACAGAACCCAAGCAGCCCCAGCATTTT
TRBJ1-6 TRBV6-5 few TRBD1 CASSLEPGQGYSPLHF TGTGCCAGCAGTTTAGAACCGGGACAGGGTTATTCACCCCTCCACTTT
TRBJ2-7 TRBV5-1 NA TRBD2 CASSWDYSYEQYF TGCGCCAGCAGTTGGGACTACTCCTACGAGCAGTACTTC
TRBJ2-1 TRBV5-1 NA TRBD2 CASRVTSGHNEQFF TGCGCCAGCAGGGTGACTAGCGGGCACAATGAGCAGTTCTTC
TRBJ2-7 TRBV5-6 few TRBD2 CASSWTSSSYEQYF TGTGCCAGCAGCTGGACTAGCTCCTCGTACGAGCAGTACTTC
TRBJ2-1 TRBV9 once TRBD2 CASSIGTSGSHEQFF TGTGCCAGCAGCATCGGGACTAGCGGGAGTCATGAGCAGTTCTTC
TRBJ1-5 TRBV6-6 few NA CASSSHVRVPQPQHF TGTGCCAGCAGTTCTCATGTGAGGGTGCCTCAGCCCCAGCATTTT
TRBJ2-1 TRBV7-3 NA NA CASSLGFYNEQFF TGTGCCAGCAGCCTGGGCTTCTACAATGAGCAGTTCTTC
TRBJ2-5 TRBV2 NA NA CASGWRVDLQETQYF TGTGCCAGCGGCTGGCGGGTGGACTTACAAGAGACCCAGTACTTC
TRBJ1-1 TRBV29-1 NA NA CSVDRGGGTEAFF TGCAGCGTTGATAGGGGAGGGGGCACTGAAGCTTTCTTT
TRBJ2-7 TRBV6-1 NA NA CASRSEGLYYEQYF TGTGCCAGCAGGTCGGAGGGACTTTACTACGAGCAGTACTTC
TRBJ1-2 TRBV29-1 NA NA CSVVGGSGGYTF TGCAGCGTTGTCGGGGGAAGTGGGGGCTACACCTTC
TRBJ1-1 TRBV30 NA TRBD1 CAWSDAGQGDTEAFF TGTGCCTGGAGTGACGCGGGACAGGGGGACACTGAAGCTTTCTTT
TRBJ2-7 TRBV7-3 NA TRBD1 CASSFSSQGTHEQYF TGTGCCAGCAGCTTTAGCTCACAGGGGACACACGAGCAGTACTTC
TRBJ2-5 TRBV25-1 NA TRBD2 CASSERGPGTSGGETQYF TGTGCCAGCAGTGAACGGGGGCCCGGGACTAGCGGGGGAGAGACCCAGTACTTC
TRBJ2-7 TRBV5-1 NA TRBD1 CASSQGQGAYEQYF TGCGCCAGCAGCCAGGGACAGGGAGCCTACGAGCAGTACTTC
TRBJ2-5 TRBV7-9 NA TRBD2 CASSHGRAEETQYF TGTGCCAGCAGCCACGGGAGGGCCGAGGAGACCCAGTACTTC
TRBJ1-2 TRBV14 few TRBD1 CASRLTGNYGYTF TGTGCCAGCAGGTTGACAGGGAACTATGGCTACACCTTC
TRBJ1-1 TRBV28 NA NA CAGSAGGRNTEAFF TGTGCCGGCTCTGCGGGGGGTCGGAACACTGAAGCTTTCTTT
TRBJ2-3 TRBV18 NA NA CASSPPTDTRYF TGTGCCAGCTCACCCCCCACAGATACGCGGTATTTT